Given below is one TCR beta chain in context. Its recognized antigen is unknown. No base-level quality is on record; no much larger clone is a single base apart. The CDR3 has 16 amino acids, counting the end cysteine and phenylalanine. The sequence is cut down to CDR3 DNA, 48 bases in frame from base 1. In the germline V gene, CDR1 corresponds to SNHLY and CDR2 to FYNNEI. Between the V and J ends, shortened by 5 bases and 5 bases respectively, the junction contains 19 bases. The data are from a study of shared clonotypes between healthy human individuals (dated by TCRdb to 2018 to 2020). Regarding the complete study: The cohort comprised a couple of women and a few men aged 18 to 49 years. For each donor, three plates each were used for CD4 naive and CD4 memory, two plates were used for CD8 naive, and one plate was used for CD8 memory. The study deeply sequenced blood TCR repertoires of about 5 healthy adults to estimate repertoire size and the extent of clonotype sharing between individuals. Libraries were prepared and TCR repertoires were sequenced by different laboratories using diverse techniques, in order to increase sequencing depth and limit assay-specific biases. Each donor's leukapheresis produced roughly between roughly 0.85 and 9.5 billion PBMCs.

General findings and caveats noted by the study authors: Pairwise subsampling indicated that sequencing depth was expected to affect the degree of clonotype sharing among donors. Higher generation probabilities were observed for clonotypes shared by all four sorted-subset donors than for non-shared clonotypes. Because the study included only a small number of donors, the genetic and exposure-history diversity represented was limited. Even with the large sequencing depth, rarefaction of the sorted-subset datasets indicated that sequencing was incomplete. Sampling was restricted to blood, and TCR repertoires in tissue are likely to differ from TCR repertoires in blood. Naive subsets generally had larger estimated clonotype richness than memory subsets. About 4.5% of naive CD4, roughly 3.6% of naive CD8, 2.3% of memory CD4, and roughly 0.4% of memory CD8 clonotypes were shared across a few donors.

Using the deep immunoSEQ assay, TCR CDR3 regions were amplified from genomic DNA by multiplex PCR. For each cell subset, the extracted genomic DNA was distributed evenly across all wells of several immunoSEQ 96-well plates, and each plate served as one replicate. Each replicate PCR for sorted subsets received about 180 ng genomic DNA, equal to some 32,000 T cell genomes. Purified libraries were measured with a Qubit 3.0 fluorometer, size-checked on a Bioanalyzer 2100, and measured again with the KAPA Library Quantification kit. Every immunoSEQ 96-well plate was sequenced on a separate single-read 150-cycle Illumina NextSeq 550 flow cell. In the original analysis: The immunoSEQ output contained only junctional sequences without quality scores, so filtering could not match that applied to full-length reads. To assign V/J genes and CDR3, sequences were annotated using PyIR, a Python wrapper for IgBLAST v1.9, with IMGT germline references. Reads with weak V/J assignments (E-value above 1e-6), missing CDR3, stop codons, out-of-frame junctions, or ambiguous translated residues were removed. V3J clonotypes were defined by identical inferred V gene, J gene, and CDR3 amino acid sequence. Percentage overlap between repertoires was calculated by dividing the number of shared unique clonotypes by the size of the smaller repertoire. Repertoire richness was assessed with RTK rarefaction, the Chao1 estimator, and Recon v2.1 estimates of unobserved clonotypes. For all TCRbeta clonotypes obtained by the gDNA method from four donors, generation probabilities were computed with OLGA. TCRdb limited this immuneACCESS table to in-frame rearrangements with V and J called. A share of clones is missing; checked studies link under half to unresolved V genes, and the rest is unexplained. Clone size and the V and J calls come from that table; the DNA yielded D and trimming. The sample table holds about 1.9 million clones, of which 93% were seen once. The ten most abundant clones make up under 2% of the sample.

CD8 naive samples consisted of CD45RO-negative cells that were positively selected for CCR7, yielding a CD45RA+CCR7+ population without TemRA cells. Healthy HIV-negative adults with no recently reported acute infections or vaccinations were included as donors. All donors were Caucasian adults living in Nashville, Tennessee, USA. Blood was obtained by leukapheresis, after which PBMCs were separated by Ficoll-Histopaque density gradient centrifugation and cryopreserved in liquid nitrogen vapor phase. Analytical flow cytometry was used to check the purity and quantity of each magnetically sorted T cell population. Genomic DNA was isolated from every sorted fraction and measured by UV absorbance on a Nanodrop 2000c.

The chain was built from TRBV2 and TRBJ2-1; the D region possibly corresponds to TRBD2 (5 bases align). The source is a man younger than 30 in good health. Some clones in this sample may be carry-over from other donors' samples. The sample consisted of naive CD8+ T cells from PBMCs. The cell subset or site label on this specimen signifies: CD45RA+CCR7+. CDR3 protein: CASSIRGSPYHNEQFF. The DNA reads TGTGCCAGCAGTATCCGGGGATCTCCTTACCACAATGAGCAGTTCTTC.